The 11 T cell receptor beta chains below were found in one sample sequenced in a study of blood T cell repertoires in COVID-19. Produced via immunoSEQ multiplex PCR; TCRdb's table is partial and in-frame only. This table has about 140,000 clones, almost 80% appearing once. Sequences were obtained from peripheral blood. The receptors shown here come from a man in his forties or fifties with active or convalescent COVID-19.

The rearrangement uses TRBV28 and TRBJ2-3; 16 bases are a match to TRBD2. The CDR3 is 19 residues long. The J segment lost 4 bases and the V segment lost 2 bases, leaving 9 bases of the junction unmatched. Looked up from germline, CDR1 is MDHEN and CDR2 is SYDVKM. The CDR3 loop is CASSLAGTSGRARPDTQYF. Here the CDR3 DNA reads TGTGCCAGCAGTTTAGCTGGGACTAGCGGGAGGGCAAGGCCAGATACGCAGTATTTT.

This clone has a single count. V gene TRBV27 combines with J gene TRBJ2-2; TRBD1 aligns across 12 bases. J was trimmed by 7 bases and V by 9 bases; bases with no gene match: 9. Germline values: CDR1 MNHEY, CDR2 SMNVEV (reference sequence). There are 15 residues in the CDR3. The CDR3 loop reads CASSRDRGQGGELFF. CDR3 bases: TGTGCCAGTTCCCGGGACAGGGGGCAGGGCGGGGAGCTGTTTTTT.

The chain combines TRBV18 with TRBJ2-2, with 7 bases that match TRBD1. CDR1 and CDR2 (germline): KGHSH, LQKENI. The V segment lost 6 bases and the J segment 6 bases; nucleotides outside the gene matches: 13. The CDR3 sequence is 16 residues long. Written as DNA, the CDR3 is TGTGCCAGCTCCCCGCTCCAGACAGGGTCAGCCGGGGAGCTGTTTTTT. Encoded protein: CASSPLQTGSAGELFF.

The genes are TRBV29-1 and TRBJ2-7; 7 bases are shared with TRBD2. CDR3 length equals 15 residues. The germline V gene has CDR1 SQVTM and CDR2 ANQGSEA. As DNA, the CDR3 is TGCCGCGCCTTCGGCCTGGGGGGGGGAGGAAACGAGCAGTACTTC. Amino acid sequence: CRAFGLGGGGNEQYF.

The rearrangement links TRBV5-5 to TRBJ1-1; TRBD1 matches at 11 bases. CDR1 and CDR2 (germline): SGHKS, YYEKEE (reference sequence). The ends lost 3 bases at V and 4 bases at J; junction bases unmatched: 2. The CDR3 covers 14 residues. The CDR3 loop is CASSWGTGGTEAFF. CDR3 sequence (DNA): TGTGCCAGCAGCTGGGGGACAGGGGGCACTGAAGCTTTCTTT.

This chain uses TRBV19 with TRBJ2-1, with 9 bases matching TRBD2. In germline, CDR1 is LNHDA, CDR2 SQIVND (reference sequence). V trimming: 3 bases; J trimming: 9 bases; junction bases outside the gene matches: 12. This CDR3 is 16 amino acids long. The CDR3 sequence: CASSIPLREGRGEQFF. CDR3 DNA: TGTGCCAGTAGTATCCCCCTGCGGGAGGGCCGAGGTGAGCAGTTCTTC. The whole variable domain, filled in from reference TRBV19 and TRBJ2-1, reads DGGITQSPKYLFRKEGQNVTLSCEQNLNHDAMYWYRQDPGQGLRLIYYSQIVNDFQKGDIAEGYSVSREKKESFPLTVTSAQKNPTAFYLCASSIPLREGRGEQFFGPGTRLTVL.

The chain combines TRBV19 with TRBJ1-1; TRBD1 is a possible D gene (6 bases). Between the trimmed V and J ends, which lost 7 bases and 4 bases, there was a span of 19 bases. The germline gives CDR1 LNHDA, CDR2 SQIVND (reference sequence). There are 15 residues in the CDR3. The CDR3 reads CASNRDTFGGTEAFF. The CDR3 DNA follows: TGTGCCAGTAATCGGGACACCTTCGGTGGCACTGAAGCTTTCTTT.

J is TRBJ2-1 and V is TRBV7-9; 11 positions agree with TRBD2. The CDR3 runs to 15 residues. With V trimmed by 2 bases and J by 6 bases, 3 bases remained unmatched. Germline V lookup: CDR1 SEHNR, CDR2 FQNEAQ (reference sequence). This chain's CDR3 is CASSLLAGGGNEQFF. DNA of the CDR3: TGTGCCAGCAGCTTATTAGCGGGAGGGGGCAATGAGCAGTTCTTC. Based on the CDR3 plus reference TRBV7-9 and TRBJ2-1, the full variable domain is DTGVSQNPRHKITKRGQNVTFRCDPISEHNRLYWYRQTLGQGPEFLTYFQNEAQLEKSRLLSDRFSAERPKGSFSTLEIQRTEQGDSAMYLCASSLLAGGGNEQFFGPGTRLTVL.

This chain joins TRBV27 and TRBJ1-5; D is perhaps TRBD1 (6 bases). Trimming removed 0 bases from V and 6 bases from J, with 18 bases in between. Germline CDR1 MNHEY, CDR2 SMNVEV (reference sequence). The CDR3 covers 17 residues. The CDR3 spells CASSLSKSWGLGQPQHF. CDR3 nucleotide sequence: TGTGCCAGCAGTTTATCGAAGTCTTGGGGGCTGGGTCAGCCCCAGCATTTT.

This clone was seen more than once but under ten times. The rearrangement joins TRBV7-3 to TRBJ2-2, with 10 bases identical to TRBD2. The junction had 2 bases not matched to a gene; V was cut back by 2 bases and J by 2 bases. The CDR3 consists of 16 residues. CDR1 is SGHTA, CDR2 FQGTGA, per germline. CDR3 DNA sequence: TGTGCCAGCAGCTTACGGACTAGCGGAAACACCGGGGAGCTGTTTTTT. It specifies CASSLRTSGNTGELFF.

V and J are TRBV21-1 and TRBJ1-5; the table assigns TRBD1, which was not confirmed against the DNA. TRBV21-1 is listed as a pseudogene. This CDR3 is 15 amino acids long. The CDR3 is CASRGEPHSNQPQHF. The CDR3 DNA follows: TGTGCCAGCAGGGGCGAGCCTCACAGCAATCAGCCCCAGCATTTT.